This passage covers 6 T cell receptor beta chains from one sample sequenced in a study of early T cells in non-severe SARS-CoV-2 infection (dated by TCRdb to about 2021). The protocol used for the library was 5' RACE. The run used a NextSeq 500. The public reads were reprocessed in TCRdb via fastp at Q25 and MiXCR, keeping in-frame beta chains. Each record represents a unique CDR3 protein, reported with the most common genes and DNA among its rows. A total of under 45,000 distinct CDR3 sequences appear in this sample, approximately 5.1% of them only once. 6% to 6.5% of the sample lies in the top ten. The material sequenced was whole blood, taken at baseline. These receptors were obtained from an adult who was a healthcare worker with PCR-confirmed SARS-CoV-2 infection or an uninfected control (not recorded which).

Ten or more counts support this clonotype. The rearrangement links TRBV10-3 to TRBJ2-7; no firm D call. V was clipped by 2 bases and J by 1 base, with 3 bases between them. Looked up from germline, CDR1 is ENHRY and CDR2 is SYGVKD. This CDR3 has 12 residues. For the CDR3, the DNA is TGTGCCATCAGTGAGGGATCCTACGAGCAGTACGTC. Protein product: CAISEGSYEQYV.

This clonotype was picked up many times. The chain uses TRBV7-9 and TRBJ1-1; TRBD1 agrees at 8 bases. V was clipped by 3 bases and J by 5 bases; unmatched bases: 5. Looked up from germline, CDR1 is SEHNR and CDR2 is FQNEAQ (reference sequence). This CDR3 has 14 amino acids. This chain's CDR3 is CASSFAGGGTEAFF. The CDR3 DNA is TGTGCCAGCAGCTTCGCAGGGGGCGGTACTGAAGCTTTCTTT.

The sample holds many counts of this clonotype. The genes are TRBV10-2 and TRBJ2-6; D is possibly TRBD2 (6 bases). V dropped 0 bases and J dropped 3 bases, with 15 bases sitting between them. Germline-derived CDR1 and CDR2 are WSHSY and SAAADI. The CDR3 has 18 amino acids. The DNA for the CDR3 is TGCGCCAGCAGTGAGTCGGACACGGGACTTAGTGGGGCCAACGTCCTGACTTTC. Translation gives CASSESDTGLSGANVLTF.

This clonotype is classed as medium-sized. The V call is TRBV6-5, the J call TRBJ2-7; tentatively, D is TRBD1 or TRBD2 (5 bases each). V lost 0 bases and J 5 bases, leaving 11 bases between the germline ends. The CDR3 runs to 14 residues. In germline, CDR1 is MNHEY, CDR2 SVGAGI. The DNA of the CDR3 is TGTGCCAGCAGTTACTCGACGGGACGCAACGAGCAGTACTTC. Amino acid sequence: CASSYSTGRNEQYF.

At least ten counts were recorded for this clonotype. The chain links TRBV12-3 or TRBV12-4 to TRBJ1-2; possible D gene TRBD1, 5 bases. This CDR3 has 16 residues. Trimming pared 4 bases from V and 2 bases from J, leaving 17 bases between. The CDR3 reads CASSSAGRKGNYGYTF. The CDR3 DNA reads TGTGCCAGCAGTTCAGCGGGACGTAAGGGGAACTATGGCTACACCTTC.

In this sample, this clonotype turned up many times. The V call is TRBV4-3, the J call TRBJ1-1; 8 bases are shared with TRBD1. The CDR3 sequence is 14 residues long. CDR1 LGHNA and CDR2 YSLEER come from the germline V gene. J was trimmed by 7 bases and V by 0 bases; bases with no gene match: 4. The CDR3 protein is CASSQDLTGDEAFF. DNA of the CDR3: TGCGCCAGCAGCCAAGATCTGACAGGGGATGAAGCTTTCTTT.